Following are 16 T cell receptor beta chains from one sample sequenced in a study of STAT5B mutations in CD4+ large granular lymphocyte leukemia. The method was immunoSEQ multiplex PCR; TCRdb's version includes in-frame clones alone and lacks a portion of them. Of 30,000 to 40,000 clones in the sample, about 90% were seen once. What was sequenced was CD4+ T cells from blood buffy coats. The receptors originated from a human donor in good health.

V usage is TRBV19 and J usage is TRBJ2-3; the match to TRBD1 covers 7 bases. V lost 3 bases and J lost 4; bases outside the gene matches: 7. The CDR3 consists of 15 residues. CDR1 LNHDA and CDR2 SQIVND come from the germline V gene (reference sequence). The chain's CDR3 is CASSIGQGVADTQYF. For the CDR3, the DNA is TGTGCCAGTAGTATCGGTCAGGGGGTGGCAGATACGCAGTATTTT.

The CDR3 here is CASGTGPDTQYF. CDR3 in DNA: TGCGCCAGCGGGACAGGGCCAGATACGCAGTATTTT. V gene TRBV10-2 combines with J gene TRBJ2-3; 9 bases fit TRBD1. Germline CDR1 reads WSHSY; CDR2 reads SAAADI. There are 12 residues in the CDR3. The ends lost 8 bases at V and 4 bases at J; junction bases unmatched: 1.

The chain employs TRBV28 and TRBJ1-3, with no clear D. V was shortened by 5 bases and J by 3 bases, with 5 bases between the two germline ends. The germline CDR1 and CDR2 sequences are MDHEN and SYDVKM. CDR3 size: 12 residues. CDR3 DNA: TGTGCCAGCAGTAAGAGTGGAAACACCATATATTTT. This encodes CASSKSGNTIYF. Filled out from reference TRBV28 and TRBJ1-3, the complete variable domain reads DVKVTQSSRYLVKRTGEKVFLECVQDMDHENMFWYRQDPGLGLRLIYFSYDVKMKEKGDIPEGYSVSREKKERFSLILESASTNQTSMYLCASSKSGNTIYFGEGSWLTVV.

This clone was seen only once. The rearrangement joins TRBV6-1 to TRBJ2-3; 8 nucleotides align to TRBD2. CDR1 is MNHNS, CDR2 SASEGT, per germline. V shed 4 bases, J shed 5 bases, and the junction held 17 bases outside the gene matches. CDR3 length: 18 amino acids. CDR3 amino acids: CASSAWRTLTGGGDTQYF. The DNA for the CDR3 is TGTGCCAGCAGTGCGTGGAGGACACTAACGGGGGGGGGAGATACGCAGTATTTT.

V gene TRBV7-9 combines with J gene TRBJ2-1; TRBD2 matches at 13 bases. V lost 5 bases, J lost 5 bases, and 9 bases stayed unmatched. Per germline, CDR1 SEHNR and CDR2 FQNEAQ (reference sequence). The CDR3 totals 17 residues. The CDR3 coding sequence is TGTGCCAGCAGCCCCTGGACTAGCGGGAGTCTCGACAATGAGCAGTTCTTC. It encodes CASSPWTSGSLDNEQFF.

V is TRBV5-1 and J is TRBJ2-3; 8 positions match TRBD2. The J segment lost 4 bases and the V segment lost 4 bases, leaving 8 bases of the junction unmatched. The V gene's germline CDR1 is SGHRS and CDR2 YFSETQ. The CDR3 covers 15 residues. The CDR3 reads CASSIGGGPADTQYF. CDR3 nucleotide sequence: TGCGCCAGCAGCATCGGGGGGGGACCAGCAGATACGCAGTATTTT. Complete variable domain (other parts from reference TRBV5-1 and TRBJ2-3): KAGVTQTPRYLIKTRGQQVTLSCSPISGHRSVSWYQQTPGQGLQFLFEYFSETQRNKGNFPGRFSGRQFSNSRSEMNVSTLELGDSALYLCASSIGGGPADTQYFGPGTRLTVL.

The chain employs TRBV6-5 and TRBJ1-4, with D unresolved. The germline gives CDR1 MNHEY, CDR2 SVGAGI. The V end was cut by 5 bases, the J end by 7 bases, with 14 bases between. The CDR3 is made up of 14 amino acids. The DNA for the CDR3 is TGTGCCAGCAGTGGGCAGCTGTTTTCTGAAAAACTGTTTTTT. It translates to CASSGQLFSEKLFF.

J is TRBJ2-1 and V is TRBV5-1; no clear D. The germline V and J ends were trimmed by 5 bases and 0 bases, with 15 bases remaining between them. This CDR3 is built from 16 residues. Germline loops: CDR1 SGHRS, CDR2 YFSETQ. The DNA for the CDR3 is TGCGCCAGCAGTCCACCGGGCCCGACCTCCTACAATGAGCAGTTCTTC. This encodes CASSPPGPTSYNEQFF.

This sequence joins TRBV19 and TRBJ1-5; TRBD1 might be the D (5 bases). Germline loops: CDR1 LNHDA, CDR2 SQIVND (reference sequence). Trimming pared 5 bases from V and 4 bases from J, leaving 9 bases between. This CDR3 contains 13 residues. CDR3 amino acids: CASSLDINQPQHF. The CDR3 bases are TGTGCCAGTAGTTTGGACATTAATCAGCCCCAGCATTTT.

This clone was counted a single time. The chain links TRBV11-3 to TRBJ2-3; 12 positions match TRBD1. Unmatched junction bases numbered 6, after V lost 5 bases and J lost 6 bases. The CDR3 contains 15 residues. Germline assignment: CDR1 SGHNT and CDR2 YENEEA. The CDR3 bases are TGTGCCAGCAGCGCGGGGACAGGGGGCTTTGATACGCAGTATTTT. Protein: CASSAGTGGFDTQYF.

The gene calls are TRBV6-1 and TRBJ1-1, with a weak D call TRBD1 (6 bases). Trimming removed 3 bases from V and 7 bases from J, with 15 bases in between. Germline CDR1 MNHNS, CDR2 SASEGT. The length of the CDR3 is 14 residues. CDR3 in DNA: TGTGCCAGCAGTGACCGCCATCTCAGGGGTGAAGCTTTCTTT. Amino acid sequence: CASSDRHLRGEAFF.

The J gene is TRBJ1-4, the V gene TRBV6-5, with D maybe TRBD1 (5 bases). The V end was cut by 2 bases, the J end by 7 bases, with 17 bases between. Germline CDR1 and CDR2: MNHEY and SVGAGI. There are 16 residues in the CDR3. CDR3 sequence: CASSYLPQGFGEKLFF. The CDR3, as DNA: TGTGCCAGCAGTTACCTCCCGCAGGGATTCGGTGAAAAACTGTTTTTT.

The J gene is TRBJ2-3, the V gene TRBV18, with 12 positions matching TRBD2. Losses at the gene ends were 3 bases for V and 5 bases for J; bases not matched to a gene: 6. The CDR3 is made up of 16 amino acids. The germline V gene encodes CDR1 KGHSH and CDR2 LQKENI. This chain's CDR3 is CASSPRLAGVGDTQYF. In DNA form, the CDR3 reads TGTGCCAGCTCACCGCGACTAGCGGGAGTGGGAGATACGCAGTATTTT.

The J gene is TRBJ2-7, the V gene TRBV27; D is possibly TRBD2 (5 bases). The V end was cut by 6 bases, the J end by 5 bases, with 17 bases between. Germline V gene sequence: CDR1 MNHEY, CDR2 SMNVEV (reference sequence). This CDR3 is built from 14 residues. In nucleotides, the CDR3 is TGTGCCAGCAGGGACCGGGGTCTAATCAACGAGCAGTACTTC. Protein sequence: CASRDRGLINEQYF.

The V call is TRBV25-1, the J call TRBJ2-7, with 8 bases matching TRBD2. The CDR3 is 14 amino acids. CDR1 is MGHDK, CDR2 SYGVNS, per germline. V was clipped by 4 bases and J by 2 bases; unmatched bases: 4. The chain's CDR3 is CASSGSSGPYEQYF. For the CDR3, the DNA is TGTGCCAGCAGTGGATCTAGCGGGCCCTACGAGCAGTACTTC.

The chain is built from TRBV5-6 and TRBJ1-4; 9 positions agree with TRBD1. The CDR3 has 15 residues. Germline V gene data show CDR1 as SGHDT and CDR2 as YYEEEE. V gave up 4 bases and J gave up 7 bases; unmatched junction bases: 8. CDR3 sequence reads: CASSPDRGIGEKLFF. The DNA of the CDR3 is TGTGCCAGCAGCCCCGACAGGGGGATTGGTGAAAAACTGTTTTTT.